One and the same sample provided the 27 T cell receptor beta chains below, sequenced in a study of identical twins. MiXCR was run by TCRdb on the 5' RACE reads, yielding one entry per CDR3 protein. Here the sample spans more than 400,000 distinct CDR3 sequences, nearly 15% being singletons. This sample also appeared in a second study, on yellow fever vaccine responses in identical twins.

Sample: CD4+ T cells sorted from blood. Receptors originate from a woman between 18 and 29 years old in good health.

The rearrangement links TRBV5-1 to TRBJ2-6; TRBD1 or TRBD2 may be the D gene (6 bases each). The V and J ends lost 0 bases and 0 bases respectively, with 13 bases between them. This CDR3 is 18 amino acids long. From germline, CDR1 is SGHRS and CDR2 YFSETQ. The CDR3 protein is CASSLGPGASSGANVLTF. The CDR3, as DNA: TGCGCCAGCAGCTTGGGCCCGGGGGCAAGCTCTGGGGCCAACGTCCTGACTTTC.

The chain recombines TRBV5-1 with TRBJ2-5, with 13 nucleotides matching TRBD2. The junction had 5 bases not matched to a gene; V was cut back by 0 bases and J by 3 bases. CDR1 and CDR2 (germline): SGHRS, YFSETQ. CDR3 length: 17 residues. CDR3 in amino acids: CASSLGSGLAGKETQYF. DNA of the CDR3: TGCGCCAGCAGCTTGGGTTCGGGACTAGCGGGGAAAGAGACCCAGTACTTC.

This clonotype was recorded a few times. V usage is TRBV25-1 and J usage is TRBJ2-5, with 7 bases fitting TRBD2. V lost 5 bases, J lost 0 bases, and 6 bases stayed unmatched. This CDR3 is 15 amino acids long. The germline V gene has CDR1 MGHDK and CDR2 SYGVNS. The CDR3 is CASSPGTIHQETQYF. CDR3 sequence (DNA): TGTGCCAGCAGTCCTGGGACTATCCACCAAGAGACCCAGTACTTC. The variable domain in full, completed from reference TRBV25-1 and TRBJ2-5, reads EADIYQTPRYLVIGTGKKITLECSQTMGHDKMYWYQQDPGMELHLIHYSYGVNSTEKGDLSSESTVSRIRTEHFPLTLESARPSHTSQYLCASSPGTIHQETQYFGPGTRLLVL.

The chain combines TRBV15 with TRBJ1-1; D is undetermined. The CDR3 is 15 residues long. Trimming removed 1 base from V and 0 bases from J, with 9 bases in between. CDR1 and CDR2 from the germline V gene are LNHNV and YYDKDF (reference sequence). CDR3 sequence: CATSRAGSLNTEAFF. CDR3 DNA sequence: TGTGCCACCAGCAGAGCGGGCAGCTTGAACACTGAAGCTTTCTTT.

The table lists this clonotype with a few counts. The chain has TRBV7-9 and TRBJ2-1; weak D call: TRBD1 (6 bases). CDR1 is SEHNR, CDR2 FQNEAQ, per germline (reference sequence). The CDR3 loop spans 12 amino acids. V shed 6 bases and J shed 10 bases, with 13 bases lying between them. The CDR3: CASRPPTGEQFF. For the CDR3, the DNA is TGTGCCAGCAGGCCTCCGACAGGCGAGCAGTTCTTC.

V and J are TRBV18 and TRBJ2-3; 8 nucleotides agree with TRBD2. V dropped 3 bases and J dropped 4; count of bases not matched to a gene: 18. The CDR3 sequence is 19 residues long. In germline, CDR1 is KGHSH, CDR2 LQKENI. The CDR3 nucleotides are TGTGCCAGCTCACCTCCCCCCGAACGGATCGGGGGGGCGTCAGATACGCAGTATTTT. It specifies CASSPPPERIGGASDTQYF.

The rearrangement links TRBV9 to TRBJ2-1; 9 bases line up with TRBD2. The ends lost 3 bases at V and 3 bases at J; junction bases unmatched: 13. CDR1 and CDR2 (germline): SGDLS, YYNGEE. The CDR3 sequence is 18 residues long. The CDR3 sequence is CASSDRAKREVIYNEQFF. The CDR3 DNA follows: TGTGCCAGCAGCGATAGAGCCAAGCGGGAGGTGATCTACAATGAGCAGTTCTTC.

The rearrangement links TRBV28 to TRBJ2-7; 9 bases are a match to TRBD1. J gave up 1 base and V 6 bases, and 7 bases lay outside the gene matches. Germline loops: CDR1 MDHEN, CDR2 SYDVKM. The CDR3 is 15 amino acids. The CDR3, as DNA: TGTGCCAGCAGGGGAGCCGGGACAGGGTCCTACGAGCAGTACTTC. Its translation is CASRGAGTGSYEQYF.

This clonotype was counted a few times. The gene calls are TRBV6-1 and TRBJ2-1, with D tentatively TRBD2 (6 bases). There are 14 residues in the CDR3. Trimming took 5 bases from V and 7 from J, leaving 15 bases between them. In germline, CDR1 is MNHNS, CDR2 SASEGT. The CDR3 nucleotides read TGTGCCAGCAGTACGGGACTGCACAAGAATGAGCAGTTCTTC. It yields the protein CASSTGLHKNEQFF.

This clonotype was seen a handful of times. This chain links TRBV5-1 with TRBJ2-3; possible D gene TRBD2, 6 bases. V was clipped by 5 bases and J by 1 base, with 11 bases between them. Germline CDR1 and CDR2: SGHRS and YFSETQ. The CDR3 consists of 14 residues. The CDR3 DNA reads TGCGCCAGCAGTGGCGGGGACCGCACAGATACGCAGTATTTT. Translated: CASSGGDRTDTQYF.

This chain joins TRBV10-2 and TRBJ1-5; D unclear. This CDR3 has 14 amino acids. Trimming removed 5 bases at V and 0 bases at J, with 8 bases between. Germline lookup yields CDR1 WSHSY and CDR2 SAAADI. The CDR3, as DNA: TGCGCCAGCAGTCCCGTAAATAGCAATCAGCCCCAGCATTTT. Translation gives CASSPVNSNQPQHF.

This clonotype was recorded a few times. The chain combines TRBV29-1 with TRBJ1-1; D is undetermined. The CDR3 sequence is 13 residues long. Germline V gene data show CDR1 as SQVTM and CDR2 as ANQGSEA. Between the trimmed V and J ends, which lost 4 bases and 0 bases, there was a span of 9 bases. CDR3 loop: CSVVLLLNTEAFF. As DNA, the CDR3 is TGCAGCGTTGTCCTCCTGTTGAACACTGAAGCTTTCTTT.

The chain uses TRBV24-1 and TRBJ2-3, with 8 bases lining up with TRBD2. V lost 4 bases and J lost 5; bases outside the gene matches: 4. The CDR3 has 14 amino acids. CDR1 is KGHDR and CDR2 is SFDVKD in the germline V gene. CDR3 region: CATSDPTSGDTQYF. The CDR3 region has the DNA TGTGCCACCAGTGACCCTACTAGCGGAGATACGCAGTATTTT.

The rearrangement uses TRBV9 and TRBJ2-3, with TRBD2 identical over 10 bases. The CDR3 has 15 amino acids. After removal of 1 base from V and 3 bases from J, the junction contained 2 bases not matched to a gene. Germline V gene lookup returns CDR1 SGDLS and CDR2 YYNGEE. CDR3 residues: CASSVLAGVTDTQYF. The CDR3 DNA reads TGTGCCAGCAGCGTACTAGCGGGAGTAACAGATACGCAGTATTTT.

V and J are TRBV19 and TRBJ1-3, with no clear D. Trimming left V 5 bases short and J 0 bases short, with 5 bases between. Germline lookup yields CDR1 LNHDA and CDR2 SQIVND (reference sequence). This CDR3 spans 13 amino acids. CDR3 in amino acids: CASSETSGNTIYF. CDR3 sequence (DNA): TGTGCCAGTAGTGAGACCTCTGGAAACACCATATATTTT. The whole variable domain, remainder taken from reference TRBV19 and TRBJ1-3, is DGGITQSPKYLFRKEGQNVTLSCEQNLNHDAMYWYRQDPGQGLRLIYYSQIVNDFQKGDIAEGYSVSREKKESFPLTVTSAQKNPTAFYLCASSETSGNTIYFGEGSWLTVV.

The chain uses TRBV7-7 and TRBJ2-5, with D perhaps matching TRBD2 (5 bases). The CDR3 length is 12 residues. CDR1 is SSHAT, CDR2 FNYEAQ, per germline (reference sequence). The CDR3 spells CETRPLQETQYF. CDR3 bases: TGTGAAACTAGGCCCCTCCAAGAGACCCAGTACTTC.

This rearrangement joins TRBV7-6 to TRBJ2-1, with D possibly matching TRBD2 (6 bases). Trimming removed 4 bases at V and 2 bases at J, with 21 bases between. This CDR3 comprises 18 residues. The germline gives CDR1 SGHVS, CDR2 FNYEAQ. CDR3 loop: CASSSGLSGRVAYNEQFF. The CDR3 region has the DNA TGTGCCAGCAGCTCTGGCCTGAGCGGGCGGGTGGCCTACAATGAGCAGTTCTTC.

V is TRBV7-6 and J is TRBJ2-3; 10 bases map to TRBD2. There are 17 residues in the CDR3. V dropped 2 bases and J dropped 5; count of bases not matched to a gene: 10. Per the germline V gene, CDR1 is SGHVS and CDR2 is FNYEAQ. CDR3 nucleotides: TGTGCCAGCAGCTTATTCAGCGGGGGGGCCGGGGGAGATACGCAGTATTTT. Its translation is CASSLFSGGAGGDTQYF. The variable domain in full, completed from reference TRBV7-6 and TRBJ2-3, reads GAGVSQSPRYKVTKRGQDVALRCDPISGHVSLYWYRQALGQGPEFLTYFNYEAQQDKSGLPNDRFSAERPEGSISTLTIQRTEQRDSAMYRCASSLFSGGAGGDTQYFGPGTRLTVL.

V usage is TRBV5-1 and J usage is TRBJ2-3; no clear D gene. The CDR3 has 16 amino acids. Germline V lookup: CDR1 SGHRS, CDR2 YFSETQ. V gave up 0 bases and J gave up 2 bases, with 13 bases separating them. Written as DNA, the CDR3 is TGCGCCAGCAGCTTGGTCCCGTTCCCCCTCACAGATACGCAGTATTTT. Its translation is CASSLVPFPLTDTQYF.

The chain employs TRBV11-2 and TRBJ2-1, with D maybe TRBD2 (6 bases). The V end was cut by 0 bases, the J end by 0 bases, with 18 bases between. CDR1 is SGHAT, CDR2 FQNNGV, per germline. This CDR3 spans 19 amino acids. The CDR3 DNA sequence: TGTGCCAGCAGCTTAGAATTTTATAGCGGAAGAAGCTCCTACAATGAGCAGTTCTTC. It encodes CASSLEFYSGRSSYNEQFF. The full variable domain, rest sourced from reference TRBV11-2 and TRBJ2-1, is EAGVAQSPRYKIIEKRQSVAFWCNPISGHATLYWYQQILGQGPKLLIQFQNNGVVDDSQLPKDRFSAERLKGVDSTLKIQPAKLEDSAVYLCASSLEFYSGRSSYNEQFFGPGTRLTVL.

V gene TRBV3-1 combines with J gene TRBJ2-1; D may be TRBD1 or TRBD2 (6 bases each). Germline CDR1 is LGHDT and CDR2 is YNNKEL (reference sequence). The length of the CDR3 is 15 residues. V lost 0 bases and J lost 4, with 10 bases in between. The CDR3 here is CASSQDGGRYNEQFF. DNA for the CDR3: TGTGCCAGCAGCCAAGATGGGGGGCGGTACAATGAGCAGTTCTTC.

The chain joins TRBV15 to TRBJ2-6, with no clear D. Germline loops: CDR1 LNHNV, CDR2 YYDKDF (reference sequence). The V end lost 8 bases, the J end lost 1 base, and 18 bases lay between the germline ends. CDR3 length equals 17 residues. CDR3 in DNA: TGTGCCACCTCCGAGTCCTTGTTAGGTTCTGGGGCCAACGTCCTGACTTTC. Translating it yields CATSESLLGSGANVLTF. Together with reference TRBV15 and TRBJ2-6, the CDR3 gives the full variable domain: DAMVIQNPRYQVTQFGKPVTLSCSQTLNHNVMYWYQQKSSQAPKLLFHYYDKDFNNEADTPDNFQSRRPNTSFCFLDIRSPGLGDTAMYLCATSESLLGSGANVLTFGAGSRLTVL.

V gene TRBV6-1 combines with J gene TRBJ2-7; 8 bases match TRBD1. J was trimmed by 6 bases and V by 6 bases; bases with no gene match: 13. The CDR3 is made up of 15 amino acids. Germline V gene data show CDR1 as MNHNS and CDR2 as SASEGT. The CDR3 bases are TGTGCCAGCAGCCAAACACGGACAGGGAATACCGAGCAGTACGTC. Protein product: CASSQTRTGNTEQYV.

For the CDR3, the DNA is TGTGCCAGCAGTTTATTAAGGCAGGGTATGGATCAGCCCCAGCATTTT. Amino acids: CASSLLRQGMDQPQHF. The V gene is TRBV28, the J gene TRBJ1-5, with a possible D match to TRBD1 (5 bases). Between the trimmed V and J ends, which lost 1 base and 5 bases, there was a span of 15 bases. CDR1 and CDR2 from the germline V gene are MDHEN and SYDVKM. The CDR3 covers 16 residues.

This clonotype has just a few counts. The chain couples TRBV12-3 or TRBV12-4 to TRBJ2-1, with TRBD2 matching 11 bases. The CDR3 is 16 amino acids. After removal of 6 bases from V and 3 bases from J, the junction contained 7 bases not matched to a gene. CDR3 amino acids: CASRDSGGGYYNEQFF. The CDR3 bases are TGTGCCAGCAGAGATAGCGGGGGGGGATACTACAATGAGCAGTTCTTC.

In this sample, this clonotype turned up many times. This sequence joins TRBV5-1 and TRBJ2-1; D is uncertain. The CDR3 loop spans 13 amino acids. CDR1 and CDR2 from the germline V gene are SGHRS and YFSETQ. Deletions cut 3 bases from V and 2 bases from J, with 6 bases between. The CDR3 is CASSSGTYNEQFF. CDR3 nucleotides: TGCGCCAGCAGCTCTGGGACCTACAATGAGCAGTTCTTC.

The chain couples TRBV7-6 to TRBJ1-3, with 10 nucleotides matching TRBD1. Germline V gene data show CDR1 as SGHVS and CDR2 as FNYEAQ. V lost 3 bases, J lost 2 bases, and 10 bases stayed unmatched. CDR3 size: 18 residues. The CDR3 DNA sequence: TGTGCCAGCAGCTTCCTAGATGCCGGACAGGGGGCTGGAAACACCATATATTTT. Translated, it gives CASSFLDAGQGAGNTIYF.